The rows below give T cell receptor beta chains drawn from one sample of a study of T-cell reconstitution after alpha-beta-depleted transplantation in children. MiXCR, run by TCRdb on the PCR reads, gives a single entry per CDR3 protein. The sample lists about 980,000 distinct CDR3 sequences; about 26% were seen once. This specimen was PBMCs, mostly from graft donor cells, taken 360 days after TCRalphabeta/CD19-depleted stem cell transplant. These receptors originate from a boy in the first two years of life who had a stem cell transplant for SCID, so the T cells may come from the graft donor. The CDR3 runs from the conserved cysteine through the conserved F or W. The order of the fields is clone size, D gene, J gene, V gene, CDR3 protein, CDR3 DNA. D genes are given only for firm matches. Rows may omit the clone size; those that give it use once, few, many or a size class.

few . TRBJ2-1 TRBV12-3/TRBV12-4 CASTRPPPYNEQFF TGTGCCAGCACCCGCCCCCCACCATACAATGAGCAGTTCTTC
. . TRBJ2-3 TRBV11-1 CASSSKARTGDDTDTQYF TGTGCCAGCAGCTCCAAGGCCAGGACTGGAGACGACACAGATACGCAGTATTTT
. TRBD1 TRBJ1-6 TRBV4-2 CASSQGEGAEEFRPLHF TGTGCCAGCAGCCAAGGGGAGGGGGCGGAGGAATTTAGGCCCCTCCACTTT
few TRBD1 TRBJ1-6 TRBV3-1 CASSRGQGGRSPLHF TGTGCCAGCAGCCGGGGACAGGGGGGGCGGTCACCCCTCCACTTT
few TRBD1 TRBJ2-3 TRBV6-2/TRBV6-3 CASTRTGVGTDTQYF TGTGCCAGCACCAGGACAGGGGTGGGGACAGATACGCAGTATTTT
. . TRBJ2-2 TRBV20-1 CSARDNGATNTGELFF TGCAGTGCTAGAGATAACGGGGCGACGAACACCGGGGAGCTGTTTTTT
. TRBD2 TRBJ2-4 TRBV12-3/TRBV12-4 CASSFIPGLAGEKNIQYF TGTGCCAGCAGTTTTATTCCCGGACTAGCGGGAGAAAAAAACATTCAGTACTTC
. . TRBJ2-1 TRBV20-1 CSAPRGAINEQFF TGCAGTGCCCCGAGGGGGGCCATTAATGAGCAGTTCTTC
many TRBD1 TRBJ2-1 TRBV20-1 CSASRGTGDYNEQFF TGCAGTGCTAGTCGGGGGACAGGTGACTACAATGAGCAGTTCTTC
few TRBD2 TRBJ2-7 TRBV20-1 CSARNSGGPGYEQYF TGCAGTGCTAGAAACAGCGGGGGGCCCGGGTACGAGCAGTACTTC
few TRBD2 TRBJ2-1 TRBV29-1 CSVVPHLAGGDEQFF TGCAGCGTTGTACCACACCTAGCGGGGGGAGATGAGCAGTTCTTC
few . TRBJ2-1 TRBV5-1 CASSLSQVGMDEQFF TGCGCCAGCAGCTTGAGTCAGGTAGGAATGGATGAGCAGTTCTTC
few . TRBJ2-3 TRBV12-3/TRBV12-4 CASSFSGRGADTQYF TGTGCCAGCAGTTTTTCGGGTCGAGGGGCAGATACGCAGTATTTT
. . TRBJ2-1 TRBV12-3/TRBV12-4 CASSLMLWGSYNEQFF TGTGCCAGCAGTTTAATGTTGTGGGGGAGTTACAATGAGCAGTTCTTC
many . TRBJ1-1 TRBV28 CASSAYRDTEAFF TGTGCCAGCAGTGCGTACAGGGACACTGAAGCTTTCTTT
. TRBD1 TRBJ2-1 TRBV29-1 CSVEVLQGMRWNEQFF TGCAGCGTTGAAGTTCTACAGGGGATGCGGTGGAATGAGCAGTTCTTC
. . TRBJ2-5 TRBV4-3 CASSQDARRETQYF TGCGCCAGCAGCCAAGACGCTAGGCGGGAGACCCAGTACTTC
. . TRBJ2-1 TRBV4-1 CASSQFRPYNEQFF TGCGCCAGCAGCCAATTCCGGCCTTACAATGAGCAGTTCTTC
few . TRBJ1-1 TRBV12-3/TRBV12-4 CASSQFGTEAFF TGTGCCAGCAGCCAGTTTGGGACTGAAGCTTTCTTT
few . TRBJ1-2 TRBV20-1 CSAIRRENYGYTF TGCAGTGCTATCCGGCGGGAAAACTATGGCTACACCTTC
few . TRBJ2-5 TRBV20-1 CSARDGGDLKETQYF TGCAGTGCTAGAGATGGTGGGGACTTAAAAGAGACCCAGTACTTC
. TRBD1 TRBJ2-3 TRBV7-9 CASSSTGTGRVTGTDTQYF TGTGCCAGCAGCTCAACCGGGACAGGGAGGGTGACTGGCACAGATACGCAGTATTTT
few TRBD1 TRBJ2-7 TRBV4-1 CASSQEDRVSSYEQYF TGCGCCAGCAGCCAAGAGGACAGGGTGTCGTCCTACGAGCAGTACTTC
. . TRBJ2-1 TRBV12-3/TRBV12-4 CASSPVKSSYNEQFF TGTGCCAGCAGCCCTGTAAAAAGCTCCTACAATGAGCAGTTCTTC
. . TRBJ1-1 TRBV9 CASSPTGSSTRLNTEAFF TGTGCCAGCAGCCCGACCGGGTCCTCAACCAGATTGAACACTGAAGCTTTCTTT
many TRBD1 TRBJ2-7 TRBV20-1 CSARQGAYEQYF TGCAGTGCTAGACAGGGGGCATACGAGCAGTACTTC
. TRBD2 TRBJ2-5 TRBV11-1 CASSLVYWTSGGRETQYF TGTGCCAGCAGCTTAGTCTACTGGACTAGCGGGGGGCGAGAGACCCAGTACTTC
. . TRBJ2-1 TRBV7-9 CASSFEDYTLLNEQFF TGTGCCAGCAGCTTCGAGGACTACACCCTCTTGAATGAGCAGTTCTTC
few . TRBJ2-3 TRBV5-1 CASTETGGTTDTQYF TGCGCCAGCACCGAAACCGGGGGTACCACAGATACGCAGTATTTT
. . TRBJ1-1 TRBV10-3 CASRFLGGTEAFF TGTGCCAGCCGGTTTCTAGGGGGCACTGAAGCTTTCTTT
. TRBD2 TRBJ2-2 TRBV9 CASSTSGGPLRGTGELFF TGTGCCAGCAGCACCAGCGGGGGGCCGCTCCGGGGCACCGGGGAGCTGTTTTTT
few TRBD2 TRBJ2-7 TRBV20-1 CSAGLAGGPEQYF TGCAGTGCTGGACTAGCGGGGGGGCCCGAGCAGTACTTC
. . TRBJ2-7 TRBV5-1 CASSSRGALAYEQYF TGCGCCAGCAGCTCCAGGGGTGCACTGGCCTACGAGCAGTACTTC
few . TRBJ1-6 TRBV6-5 CASMEWGSGNSPLHF TGTGCCAGCATGGAATGGGGCTCCGGAAATTCACCCCTCCACTTT
. . TRBJ1-5 TRBV12-3/TRBV12-4 CASSRGLRSNQPQHF TGTGCCAGCAGTCGAGGTCTCAGGAGCAATCAGCCCCAGCATTTT
. . TRBJ1-2 TRBV15 CATTPWGSYGYTF TGTGCCACCACCCCCTGGGGCAGCTATGGCTACACCTTC
few . TRBJ1-6 TRBV7-9 CASRQAQAPLHF TGTGCCAGCCGCCAGGCCCAGGCGCCCCTCCACTTT
many . TRBJ1-6 TRBV20-1 CSARDRAQPSPLHF TGCAGTGCTAGAGACCGGGCCCAGCCTTCACCCCTCCACTTT
. TRBD1 TRBJ1-2 TRBV6-1 CASSKTMGQAVNYGYTF TGTGCCAGCAGTAAAACCATGGGACAGGCCGTTAACTATGGCTACACCTTC
few TRBD1 TRBJ2-7 TRBV15 CATSRALRTGPYEQYF TGTGCCACCAGCAGAGCACTCAGGACAGGGCCCTACGAGCAGTACTTC
. TRBD2 TRBJ2-1 TRBV5-1 CASSFPASGGYNEQFF TGCGCCAGCAGTTTTCCGGCTAGCGGGGGATACAATGAGCAGTTCTTC
few TRBD1 TRBJ2-1 TRBV28 CASSPDRGADHEQFF TGTGCCAGCAGCCCAGACAGGGGTGCGGACCATGAGCAGTTCTTC
few . TRBJ1-6 TRBV20-1 CSARSTQSSPLHF TGCAGTGCTAGATCAACCCAATCTTCACCCCTCCACTTT
few TRBD2 TRBJ2-1 TRBV27 CASSEPLLAGGHNEQFF TGTGCCAGCAGCGAACCCCTGCTAGCGGGGGGCCACAATGAGCAGTTCTTC
. . TRBJ1-4 TRBV4-1 CASSQAGGGTNEKLFF TGCGCCAGCAGCCAAGCTGGAGGGGGGACTAATGAAAAACTGTTTTTT
few . TRBJ2-5 TRBV6-4 CASSDAALETQYF TGTGCCAGCAGTGACGCGGCTTTAGAGACCCAGTACTTC
. . TRBJ2-7 TRBV6-2/TRBV6-3 CASSYVGTNYEQYF TGTGCCAGCAGTTACGTCGGGACAAACTACGAGCAGTACTTC
. . TRBJ1-5 TRBV30 CAWSVSGGPQHF TGTGCCTGGAGTGTATCTGGGGGGCCCCAGCATTTT
. . TRBJ2-2 TRBV23-1 CASSQPGHVYTGELFF TGCGCCAGCAGTCAACCGGGACACGTATACACCGGGGAGCTGTTTTTT
. . TRBJ2-7 TRBV2 CASRSTRQIPTYEQYF TGTGCCAGCAGAAGTACCCGACAGATACCTACCTACGAGCAGTACTTC
few . TRBJ2-2 TRBV5-1 CASSIGLNTGELFF TGCGCCAGCAGCATCGGACTCAACACCGGGGAGCTGTTTTTT
. TRBD1 TRBJ1-2 TRBV5-4 CASSWLQGSYGYTF TGTGCCAGCAGCTGGCTACAGGGGTCCTATGGCTACACCTTC
. . TRBJ2-2 TRBV7-9 CASSLIGSGELFF TGTGCCAGCAGCTTAATCGGGTCCGGGGAGCTGTTTTTT